The 9 T cell receptor beta chains in this list originate from one sample, sequenced in a study of OX40 agonist ivuxolimab in advanced cancers. The data were produced by immunoSEQ multiplex PCR, yet TCRdb's version contains in-frame clones alone and is incomplete. The table includes some 50,000 clones, 83% detected once. The source was CD4+ or CD8+ T cells sorted from blood, collected in a trial of the OX40 agonist ivuxolimab. These receptors were obtained from an adult with an advanced solid tumor such as melanoma, head and neck, liver or kidney cancer.

V is TRBV5-1 and J is TRBJ2-5, with 7 bases that match TRBD1. There are 14 residues in the CDR3. V shed 3 bases and J 0 bases; nucleotides not matched to a gene: 2. Germline V gene sequence: CDR1 SGHRS, CDR2 YFSETQ. The CDR3 loop reads CASSSTGDQETQYF. The CDR3 DNA sequence: TGCGCCAGCAGCTCAACAGGGGACCAAGAGACCCAGTACTTC.

The chain links TRBV29-1 to TRBJ2-1, with 7 bases lining up with TRBD2. Losses at the gene ends were 6 bases for V and 5 bases for J; bases not matched to a gene: 7. There are 13 residues in the CDR3. CDR1 and CDR2 (germline): SQVTM, ANQGSEA. CDR3 bases: TGCAGCGTGACGCGCGGGGGAGACAATGAGCAGTTCTTC. Translated, it gives CSVTRGGDNEQFF.

The V call is TRBV18, the J call TRBJ2-2; TRBD2 matches at 12 bases. Germline V lookup: CDR1 KGHSH, CDR2 LQKENI. The CDR3 runs 14 residues. V dropped 6 bases and J dropped 8; count of bases not matched to a gene: 4. CDR3 region: CASSGLAGLGELFF. The CDR3 DNA sequence: TGTGCCAGCTCCGGACTAGCGGGATTGGGGGAGCTGTTTTTT.

The rearrangement links TRBV10-3 to TRBJ2-7; 13 bases agree with TRBD2. Germline V gene sequence: CDR1 ENHRY, CDR2 SYGVKD. Losses at the gene ends were 4 bases for V and 7 bases for J; bases not matched to a gene: 7. The CDR3 extends over 15 amino acids. CDR3 amino acids: CAISGTSGRRSEQYF. For the CDR3, the DNA is TGTGCCATCAGTGGGACTAGCGGGAGAAGGTCGGAGCAGTACTTC.

The chain links TRBV15 to TRBJ2-7; D gene unclear. From germline, CDR1 is LNHNV and CDR2 YYDKDF (reference sequence). Trimming cost V 1 base and J 5 bases, with 18 bases left between them. CDR3 length equals 16 residues. The CDR3 loop is CATSRGRAEIVHEQYF. The CDR3 DNA follows: TGTGCCACCAGCAGAGGTAGGGCCGAGATAGTCCACGAGCAGTACTTC.

The V gene is TRBV7-9, the J gene TRBJ2-7, with TRBD2 as a possible D gene (5 bases). The CDR3 spans 15 residues. Germline V gene sequence: CDR1 SEHNR, CDR2 FQNEAQ (reference sequence). V gave up 8 bases and J gave up 0 bases, with 17 bases separating them. The CDR3 coding sequence is TGTGCCAGCGGACGGGGATCCTCAAGCTCCTACGAGCAGTACTTC. It encodes CASGRGSSSSYEQYF.

The J gene is TRBJ2-1, the V gene TRBV5-5; D perhaps matches TRBD2 (6 bases). The V and J ends lost 0 bases and 4 bases respectively, with 14 bases between them. Germline assignment: CDR1 SGHKS and CDR2 YYEKEE (reference sequence). This CDR3 is built from 16 residues. CDR3 loop: CASSLAPDGGYNEQFF. In nucleotides, the CDR3 is TGTGCCAGCAGCTTGGCCCCGGACGGAGGGTACAATGAGCAGTTCTTC.

The rearrangement joins TRBV10-3 to TRBJ2-7; TRBD2 might be the D (6 bases). The CDR3 is 15 amino acids. Trimming removed 6 bases from V and 1 base from J, with 16 bases in between. The V gene's germline CDR1 is ENHRY and CDR2 SYGVKD. The CDR3 region is CAISPGGVGSYEQYF. The DNA of the CDR3 is TGTGCCATCAGCCCCGGAGGGGTCGGGTCCTACGAGCAGTACTTC.

The chain employs TRBV7-8 and TRBJ2-2; D is possibly TRBD1 (5 bases). The ends were cut back, 1 base at V and 6 bases at J, with 15 bases in the middle. The CDR3 sequence is 16 residues long. CDR1 is SGHVS, CDR2 FQNEAQ, per germline. CDR3 sequence (DNA): TGTGCCAGCAGCTTAGTCCAAGGGGCCGTCGCCGGGGAGCTGTTTTTT. This codes for CASSLVQGAVAGELFF. Full variable domain (outside the CDR3, taken from reference TRBV7-8 and TRBJ2-2): GAGVSQSPRYKVAKRGQDVALRCDPISGHVSLFWYQQALGQGPEFLTYFQNEAQLDKSGLPSDRFFAERPEGSVSTLKIQRTQQEDSAVYLCASSLVQGAVAGELFFGEGSRLTVL.